These 5 T cell receptor beta chains originate from one sample sequenced in a study of CD8+ T cells in alopecia areata. Sequencing used cDNA as its template, made by extracting RNA and reverse transcribing it. Assay used: immunoSEQ multiplex PCR; TCRdb lists only in-frame clones, some missing. The sample holds approximately 120,000 clones, about 50% seen once. The sequenced material came from NKG2D-low CD8+ T cells sorted from blood. The receptors originated from a human donor with alopecia areata.

This clone was recorded a few times. The rearrangement uses TRBV29-1 and TRBJ2-5; the D is unclear. Trimming left V 7 bases short and J 5 bases short, with 17 bases between. The CDR3 extends over 13 amino acids. Germline V lookup: CDR1 SQVTM, CDR2 ANQGSEA. The CDR3 region is CSAEEGVWETQYF. The CDR3 nucleotides read TGCAGCGCAGAAGAAGGTGTTTGGGAGACCCAGTACTTC. The full variable domain, its missing parts supplied by reference TRBV29-1 and TRBJ2-5, is SAVISQKPSRDICQRGTSLTIQCQVDSQVTMMFWYRQQPGQSLTLIATANQGSEATYESGFVIDKFPISRPNLTFSTLTVSNMSPEDSSIYLCSAEEGVWETQYFGPGTRLLVL.

V gene TRBV27 combines with J gene TRBJ2-7, with D perhaps being TRBD1 or TRBD2 (5 bases each). With 2 bases removed from V and 3 bases from J, the gap between germline ends came to 11 bases. CDR3 length: 14 residues. The V gene's germline CDR1 is MNHEY and CDR2 SMNVEV (reference sequence). CDR3 sequence: CASSLGASNYEQYF. CDR3 bases: TGTGCCAGCAGTTTAGGGGCTAGCAACTACGAGCAGTACTTC.

There are a few counts of this clone. The CDR3 spells CASSLGDSSYEQYF. CDR3 DNA sequence: TGCGCCAGCAGCTTGGGGGACTCGTCCTACGAGCAGTACTTC. The chain couples TRBV5-1 to TRBJ2-7; TRBD2 might be the D (6 bases). Germline assignment: CDR1 SGHRS and CDR2 YFSETQ. The length of the CDR3 is 14 residues. V was clipped by 0 bases and J by 1 base, with 8 bases between them.

This clone was recorded a few times. V gene TRBV4-3 combines with J gene TRBJ2-1; no clear D. From germline, CDR1 is LGHNA and CDR2 YSLEER. V was shortened by 0 bases and J by 4 bases, with 16 bases between the two germline ends. The CDR3 has 17 amino acids. CDR3 sequence: CASSQEVTGEVYNEQFF. The CDR3 DNA reads TGCGCCAGCAGCCAAGAAGTGACTGGCGAGGTATACAATGAGCAGTTCTTC.

V and J are TRBV29-1 and TRBJ2-5; tentatively, D is TRBD1 (6 bases). CDR1 and CDR2 from the germline V gene are SQVTM and ANQGSEA. V was clipped by 4 bases and J by 5 bases, with 17 bases between them. The length of the CDR3 is 14 residues. CDR3 amino acids: CSVGTASLAETQYF. CDR3 bases: TGCAGCGTTGGGACAGCCTCACTCGCGGAGACCCAGTACTTC.